The text below deals with one T cell receptor (beta chain). Germline V CDR1 and CDR2: SNHLY, FYNNEI. Trimming pared 0 bases from V and 8 bases from J, leaving 13 bases between. The CDR3 consists of 14 residues. The data originate from a study of blood T cell repertoires in COVID-19. Only in-frame clones appear in the TCRdb table, and some are missing; sequencing was by immunoSEQ multiplex PCR. The profile shows fewer than 75,000 clones, about nine tenths of them singletons. This chain joins TRBV2 and TRBJ1-2; tentative D call: TRBD1 (5 bases). What was sequenced was peripheral blood. This receptor was obtained from a man aged 50 or older with active COVID-19. CDR3 DNA sequence: TGTGCCAGCAGTGAAGCGCGGTCAGGGATAGGCTACACCTTC. Its protein product is CASSEARSGIGYTF.